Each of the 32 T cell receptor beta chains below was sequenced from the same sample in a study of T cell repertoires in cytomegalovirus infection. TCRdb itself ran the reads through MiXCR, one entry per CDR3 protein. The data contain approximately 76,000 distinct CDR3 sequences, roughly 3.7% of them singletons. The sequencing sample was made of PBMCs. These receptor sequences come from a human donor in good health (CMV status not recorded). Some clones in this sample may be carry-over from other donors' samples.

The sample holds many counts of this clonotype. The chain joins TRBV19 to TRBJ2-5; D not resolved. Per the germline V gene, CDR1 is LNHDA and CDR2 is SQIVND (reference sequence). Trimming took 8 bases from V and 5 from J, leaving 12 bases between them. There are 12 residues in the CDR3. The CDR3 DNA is TGTGCCAGTGGTCTCGCCCGGGAGACCCAGTACTTC. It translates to CASGLARETQYF.

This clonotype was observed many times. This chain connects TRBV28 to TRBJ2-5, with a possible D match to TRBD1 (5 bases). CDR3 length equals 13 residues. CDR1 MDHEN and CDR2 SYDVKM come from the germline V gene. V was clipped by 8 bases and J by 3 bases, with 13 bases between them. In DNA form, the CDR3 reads TGTGCCAGCCGCCTCTCCAGGGAAGAGACCCAGTACTTC. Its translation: CASRLSREETQYF.

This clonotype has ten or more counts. The CDR3 is CASSLGTAGSTEAFF. As DNA, the CDR3 is TGTGCCAGCAGCCTAGGGACCGCCGGGAGCACTGAAGCTTTCTTT. V gene TRBV7-2 combines with J gene TRBJ1-1; a weak D match, TRBD1 (5 bases). The V end lost 5 bases, the J end lost 4 bases, and 17 bases lay between the germline ends. The CDR3 covers 15 residues. Per germline, CDR1 SGHTA and CDR2 FQGNSA.

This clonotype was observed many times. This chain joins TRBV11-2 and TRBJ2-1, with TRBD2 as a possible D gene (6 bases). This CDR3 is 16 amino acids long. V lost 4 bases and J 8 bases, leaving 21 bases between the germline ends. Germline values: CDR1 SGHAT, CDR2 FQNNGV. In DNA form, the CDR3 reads TGTGCCAGCAGCTCCTCGGGACTCGGGTCGGGCGATGAGCAGTTCTTC. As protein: CASSSSGLGSGDEQFF.

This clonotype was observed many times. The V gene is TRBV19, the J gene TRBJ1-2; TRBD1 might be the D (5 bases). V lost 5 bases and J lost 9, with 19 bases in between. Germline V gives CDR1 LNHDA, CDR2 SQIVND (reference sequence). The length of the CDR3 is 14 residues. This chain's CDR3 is CASSPRDGRARYTF. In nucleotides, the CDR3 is TGTGCCAGTAGTCCCCGGGACGGACGTGCGCGCTACACCTTC.

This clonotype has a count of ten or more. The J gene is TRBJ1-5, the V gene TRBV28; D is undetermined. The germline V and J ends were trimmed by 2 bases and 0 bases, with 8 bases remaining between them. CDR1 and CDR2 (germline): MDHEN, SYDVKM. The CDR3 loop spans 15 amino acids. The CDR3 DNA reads TGTGCCAGCAGTTTACAGCGCCTTAGCAATCAGCCCCAGCATTTT. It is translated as CASSLQRLSNQPQHF.

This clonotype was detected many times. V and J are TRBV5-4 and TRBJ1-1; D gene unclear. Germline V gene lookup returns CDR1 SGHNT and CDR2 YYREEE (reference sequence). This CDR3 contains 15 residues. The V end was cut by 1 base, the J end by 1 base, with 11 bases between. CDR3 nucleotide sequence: TGTGCCAGCAGCTTGTCCCCGGGAGGGAACACTGAAGCTTTCTTT. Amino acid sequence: CASSLSPGGNTEAFF.

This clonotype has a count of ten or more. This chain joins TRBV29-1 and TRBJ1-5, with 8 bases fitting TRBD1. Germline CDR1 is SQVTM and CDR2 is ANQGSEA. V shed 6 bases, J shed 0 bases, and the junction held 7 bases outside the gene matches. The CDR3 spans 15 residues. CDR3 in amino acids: CSVHLTGDSNQPQHF. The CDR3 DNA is TGCAGCGTCCACTTGACAGGGGATAGCAATCAGCCCCAGCATTTT. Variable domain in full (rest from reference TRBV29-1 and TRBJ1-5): SAVISQKPSRDICQRGTSLTIQCQVDSQVTMMFWYRQQPGQSLTLIATANQGSEATYESGFVIDKFPISRPNLTFSTLTVSNMSPEDSSIYLCSVHLTGDSNQPQHFGDGTRLSIL.

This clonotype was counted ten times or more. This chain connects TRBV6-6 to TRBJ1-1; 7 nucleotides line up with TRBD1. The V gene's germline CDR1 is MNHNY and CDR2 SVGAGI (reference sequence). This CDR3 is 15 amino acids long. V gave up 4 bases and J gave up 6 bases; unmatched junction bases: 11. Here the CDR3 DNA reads TGTGCCAGCAGTTCCAGACAGGGACCCAGCGCTGAAGCTTTCTTT. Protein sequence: CASSSRQGPSAEAFF.

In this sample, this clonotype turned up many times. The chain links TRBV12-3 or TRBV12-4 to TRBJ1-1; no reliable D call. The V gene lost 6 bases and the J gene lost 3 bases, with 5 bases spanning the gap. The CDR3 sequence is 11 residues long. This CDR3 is CASRQYTEAFF. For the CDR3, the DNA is TGTGCCAGCAGACAATACACTGAAGCTTTCTTT.

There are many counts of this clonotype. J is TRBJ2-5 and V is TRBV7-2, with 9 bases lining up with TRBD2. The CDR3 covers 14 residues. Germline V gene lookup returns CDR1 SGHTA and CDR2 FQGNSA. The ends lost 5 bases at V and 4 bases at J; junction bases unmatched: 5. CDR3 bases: TGTGCCAGCAGCCCGGGACTAGCTGGAGAGACCCAGTACTTC. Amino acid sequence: CASSPGLAGETQYF.

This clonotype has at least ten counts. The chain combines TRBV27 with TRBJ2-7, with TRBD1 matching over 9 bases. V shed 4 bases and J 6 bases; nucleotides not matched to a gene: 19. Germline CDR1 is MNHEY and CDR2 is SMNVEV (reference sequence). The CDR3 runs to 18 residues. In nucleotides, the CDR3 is TGTGCCAGCAGTTCATACAAGAACACCCGGACAGGGGTAGGCGAGCAGTACTTC. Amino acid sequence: CASSSYKNTRTGVGEQYF.

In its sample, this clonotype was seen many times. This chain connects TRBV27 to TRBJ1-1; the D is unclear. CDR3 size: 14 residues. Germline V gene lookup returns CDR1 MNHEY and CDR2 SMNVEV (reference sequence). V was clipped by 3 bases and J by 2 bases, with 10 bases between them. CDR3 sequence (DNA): TGTGCCAGCAGTTTGTACGGTTTTAACACTGAAGCTTTCTTT. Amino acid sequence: CASSLYGFNTEAFF.

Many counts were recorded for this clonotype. The CDR3 DNA reads TGTGCCAGCAGCTTAGCATCGCGGCCCAACGAGCAGTACTTC. Amino acids: CASSLASRPNEQYF. The chain employs TRBV7-9 and TRBJ2-7; D is ambiguous. Per the germline V gene, CDR1 is SEHNR and CDR2 is FQNEAQ (reference sequence). CDR3 length: 14 residues. Trimming took 0 bases from V and 5 from J, leaving 11 bases between them. The full variable domain, completed using reference TRBV7-9 and TRBJ2-7, is DTGVSQNPRHKITKRGQNVTFRCDPISEHNRLYWYRQTLGQGPEFLTYFQNEAQLEKSRLLSDRFSAERPKGSFSTLEIQRTEQGDSAMYLCASSLASRPNEQYFGPGTRLTVT.

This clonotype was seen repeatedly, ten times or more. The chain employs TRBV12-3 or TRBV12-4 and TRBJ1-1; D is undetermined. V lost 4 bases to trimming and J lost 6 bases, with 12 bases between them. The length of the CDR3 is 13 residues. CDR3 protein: CASSWARGSEAFF. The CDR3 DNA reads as TGTGCCAGCAGTTGGGCCCGGGGTTCTGAAGCTTTCTTT.

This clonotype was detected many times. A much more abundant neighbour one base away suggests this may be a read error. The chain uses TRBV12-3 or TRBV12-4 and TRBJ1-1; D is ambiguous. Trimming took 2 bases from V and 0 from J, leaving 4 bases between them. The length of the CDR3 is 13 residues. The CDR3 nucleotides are TGTGCCAGCAGTTTAAAGGTGAACACTGAAGCTTTCTTT. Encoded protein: CASSLKVNTEAFF.

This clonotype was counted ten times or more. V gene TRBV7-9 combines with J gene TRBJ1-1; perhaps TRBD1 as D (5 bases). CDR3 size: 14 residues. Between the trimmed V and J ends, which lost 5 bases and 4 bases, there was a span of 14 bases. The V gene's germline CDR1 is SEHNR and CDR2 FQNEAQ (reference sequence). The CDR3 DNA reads TGTGCCAGCAGCCAACAGGAGGGGATCACTGAAGCTTTCTTT. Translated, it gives CASSQQEGITEAFF.

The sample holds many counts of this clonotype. This chain's CDR3 is CASSPTAREADTQYF. The CDR3 DNA sequence: TGTGCCAGCAGCCCCACGGCCAGGGAGGCAGATACGCAGTATTTT. The V gene is TRBV7-9, the J gene TRBJ2-3; a possible D gene is TRBD2 (6 bases). Germline CDR1 is SEHNR and CDR2 is FQNEAQ (reference sequence). The CDR3 contains 15 residues. The V end lost 5 bases, the J end lost 4 bases, and 16 bases lay between the germline ends.

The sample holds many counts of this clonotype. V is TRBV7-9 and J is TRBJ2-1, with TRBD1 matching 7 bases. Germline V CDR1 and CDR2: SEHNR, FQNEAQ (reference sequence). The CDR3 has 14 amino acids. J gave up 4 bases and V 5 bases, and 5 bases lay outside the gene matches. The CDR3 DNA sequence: TGTGCCAGCAGCAAGGACAGGTGGTACAATGAGCAGTTCTTC. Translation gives CASSKDRWYNEQFF. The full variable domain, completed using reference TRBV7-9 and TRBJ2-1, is DTGVSQNPRHKITKRGQNVTFRCDPISEHNRLYWYRQTLGQGPEFLTYFQNEAQLEKSRLLSDRFSAERPKGSFSTLEIQRTEQGDSAMYLCASSKDRWYNEQFFGPGTRLTVL.

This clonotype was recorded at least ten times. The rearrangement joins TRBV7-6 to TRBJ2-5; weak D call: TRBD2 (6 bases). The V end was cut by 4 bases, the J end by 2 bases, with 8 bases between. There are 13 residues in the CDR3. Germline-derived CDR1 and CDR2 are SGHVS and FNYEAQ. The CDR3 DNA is TGTGCCAGCAGCTCGGGAGTTCAAGAGACCCAGTACTTC. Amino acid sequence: CASSSGVQETQYF.

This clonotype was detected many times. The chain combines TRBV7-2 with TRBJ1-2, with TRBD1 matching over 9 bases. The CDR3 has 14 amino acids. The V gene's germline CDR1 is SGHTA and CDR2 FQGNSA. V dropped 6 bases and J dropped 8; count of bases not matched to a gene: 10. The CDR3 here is CASSSAGDREGYTF. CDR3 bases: TGTGCCAGCAGTTCCGCAGGGGACAGGGAAGGCTACACCTTC.

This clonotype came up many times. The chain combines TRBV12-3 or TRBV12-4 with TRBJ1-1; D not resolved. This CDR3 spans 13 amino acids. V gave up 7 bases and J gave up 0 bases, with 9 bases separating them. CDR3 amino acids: CASTVELNTEAFF. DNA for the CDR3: TGTGCCAGCACTGTTGAACTGAACACTGAAGCTTTCTTT.

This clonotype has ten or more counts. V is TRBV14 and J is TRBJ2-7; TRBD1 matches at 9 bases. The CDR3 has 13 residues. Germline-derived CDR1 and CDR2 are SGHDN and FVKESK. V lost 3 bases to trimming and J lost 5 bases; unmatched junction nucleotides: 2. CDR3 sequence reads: CASSQWTGDEQYF. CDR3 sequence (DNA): TGTGCCAGCAGCCAGTGGACAGGGGACGAGCAGTACTTC. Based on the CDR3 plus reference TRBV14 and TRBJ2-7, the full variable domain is EAGVTQFPSHSVIEKGQTVTLRCDPISGHDNLYWYRRVMGKEIKFLLHFVKESKQDESGMPNNRFLAERTGGTYSTLKVQPAELEDSGVYFCASSQWTGDEQYFGPGTRLTVT.

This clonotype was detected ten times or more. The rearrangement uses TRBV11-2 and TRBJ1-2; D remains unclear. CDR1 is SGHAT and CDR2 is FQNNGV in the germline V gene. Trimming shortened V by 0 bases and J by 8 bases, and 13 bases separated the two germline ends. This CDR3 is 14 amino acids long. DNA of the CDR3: TGTGCCAGCAGCTTAGATTTGGGAAATCGGGGCTACACCTTC. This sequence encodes CASSLDLGNRGYTF.

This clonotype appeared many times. The CDR3 here is CASSSWTGKYGDTQYF. The CDR3 nucleotides read TGTGCCAGCAGCTCATGGACAGGGAAGTACGGAGATACGCAGTATTTT. This chain links TRBV7-2 with TRBJ2-3, with TRBD1 identical over 8 bases. V was pared by 4 bases and J by 5 bases, with 11 bases of the junction left unmatched. The CDR3 covers 16 residues. From germline, CDR1 is SGHTA and CDR2 FQGNSA.

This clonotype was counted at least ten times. As DNA, the CDR3 is TGTGCCAGCAGCTTAGTCAGGGACGGCTACGAGCAGTACTTC. Protein product: CASSLVRDGYEQYF. This sequence joins TRBV7-2 and TRBJ2-7; perhaps D is TRBD1 or TRBD2 (5 bases each). From germline, CDR1 is SGHTA and CDR2 FQGNSA. Trimming removed 1 base at V and 3 bases at J, with 10 bases between. This CDR3 region has 14 residues.

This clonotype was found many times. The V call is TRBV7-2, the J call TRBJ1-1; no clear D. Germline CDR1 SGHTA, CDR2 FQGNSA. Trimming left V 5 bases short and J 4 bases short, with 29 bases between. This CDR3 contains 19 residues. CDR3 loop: CASSPSLFTERARTTEAFF. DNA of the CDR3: TGTGCCAGCAGCCCATCCCTCTTTACTGAGAGGGCTCGAACCACTGAAGCTTTCTTT.

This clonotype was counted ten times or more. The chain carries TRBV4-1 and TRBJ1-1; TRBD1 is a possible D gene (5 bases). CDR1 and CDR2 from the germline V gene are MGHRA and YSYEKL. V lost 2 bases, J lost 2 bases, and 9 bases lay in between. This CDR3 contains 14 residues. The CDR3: CASSQRGFNTEAFF. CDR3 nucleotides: TGCGCCAGCAGCCAAAGGGGTTTTAACACTGAAGCTTTCTTT.

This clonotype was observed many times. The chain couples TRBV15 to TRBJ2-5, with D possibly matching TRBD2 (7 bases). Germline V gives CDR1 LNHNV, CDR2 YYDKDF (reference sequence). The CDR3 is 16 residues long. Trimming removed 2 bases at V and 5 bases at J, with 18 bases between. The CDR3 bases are TGTGCCACCAGCAGACGATTAGGGGGGGGGGCGGAGACCCAGTACTTC. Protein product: CATSRRLGGGAETQYF.

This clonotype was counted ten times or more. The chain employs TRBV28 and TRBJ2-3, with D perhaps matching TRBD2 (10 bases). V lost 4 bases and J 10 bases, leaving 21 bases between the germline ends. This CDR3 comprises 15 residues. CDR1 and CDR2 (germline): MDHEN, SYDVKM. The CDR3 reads CASSSAGGTGRAQYF. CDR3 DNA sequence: TGTGCCAGCAGTTCAGCGGGGGGGACAGGGCGGGCGCAGTATTTT.

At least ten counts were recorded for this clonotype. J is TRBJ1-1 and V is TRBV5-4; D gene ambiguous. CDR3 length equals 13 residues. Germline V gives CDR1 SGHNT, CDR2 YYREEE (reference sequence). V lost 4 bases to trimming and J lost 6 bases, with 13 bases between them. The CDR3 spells CASSIFSFAEAFF. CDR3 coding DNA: TGTGCCAGCAGCATCTTTTCCTTCGCTGAAGCTTTCTTT.

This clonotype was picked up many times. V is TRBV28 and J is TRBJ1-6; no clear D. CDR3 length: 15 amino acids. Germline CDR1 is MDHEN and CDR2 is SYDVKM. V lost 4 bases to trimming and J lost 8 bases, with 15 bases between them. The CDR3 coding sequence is TGTGCCAGCAGTTCTACCCGCAGAACCTATTCACCCCTCCACTTT. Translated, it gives CASSSTRRTYSPLHF.